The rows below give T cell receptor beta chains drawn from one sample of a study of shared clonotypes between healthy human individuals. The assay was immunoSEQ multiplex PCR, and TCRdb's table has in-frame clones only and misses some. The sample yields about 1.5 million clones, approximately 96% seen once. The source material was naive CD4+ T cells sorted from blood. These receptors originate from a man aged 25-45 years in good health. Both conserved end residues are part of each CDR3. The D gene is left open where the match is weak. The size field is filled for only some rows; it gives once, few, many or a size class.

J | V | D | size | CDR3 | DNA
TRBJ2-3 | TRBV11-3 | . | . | CASSLDGASEDTQYF | TGTGCCAGCAGCTTAGATGGAGCTAGCGAGGATACGCAGTATTTT
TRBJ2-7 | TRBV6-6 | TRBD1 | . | CASSYSPGQGHEQYF | TGTGCCAGCAGTTACTCTCCGGGACAGGGCCACGAGCAGTACTTC
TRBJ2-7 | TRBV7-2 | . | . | CASSFSTYEQYF | TGTGCCAGCAGCTTCTCTACCTACGAGCAGTACTTC
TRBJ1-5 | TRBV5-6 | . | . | CASSLTAYSNQPQHF | TGTGCCAGCAGCCTGACAGCTTATAGCAATCAGCCCCAGCATTTT
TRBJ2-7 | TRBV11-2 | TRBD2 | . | CASSLLAGGAYEQYF | TGTGCCAGCAGCTTACTAGCGGGAGGAGCATACGAGCAGTACTTC
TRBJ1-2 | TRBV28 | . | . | CASYTTGLNYGYTF | TGTGCCAGCTATACAACCGGACTGAACTATGGCTACACCTTC
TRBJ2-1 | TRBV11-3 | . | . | CASSRDTNRAYNEQFF | TGTGCCAGCAGCCGAGACACAAATCGGGCCTACAATGAGCAGTTCTTC
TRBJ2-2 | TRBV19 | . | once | CASSLMGPWGSKGTGELFF | TGTGCCAGTAGTTTAATGGGACCATGGGGAAGCAAGGGCACCGGGGAGCTGTTTTTT
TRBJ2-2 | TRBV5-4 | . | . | CASRGDSYTGELFF | TGTGCCAGCAGGGGGGACTCCTACACCGGGGAGCTGTTTTTT
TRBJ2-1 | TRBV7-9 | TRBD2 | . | CASSLRGGPSEQFF | TGTGCCAGCAGCTTAAGGGGAGGGCCTAGTGAGCAGTTCTTC
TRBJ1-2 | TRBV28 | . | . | CAIAERYGYTF | TGTGCCATCGCGGAGCGCTATGGCTACACCTTC
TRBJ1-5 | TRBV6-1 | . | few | CASSDRAAYSNQPQHF | TGTGCCAGCAGTGACCGGGCAGCTTATAGCAATCAGCCCCAGCATTTT
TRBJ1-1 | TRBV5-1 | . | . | CASSATWVGGTEAFF | TGCGCCAGCAGCGCTACATGGGTCGGGGGCACTGAAGCTTTCTTT
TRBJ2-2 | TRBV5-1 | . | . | CASTPAGKGGELFF | TGCGCCAGCACCCCGGCGGGAAAGGGGGGGGAGCTGTTTTTT
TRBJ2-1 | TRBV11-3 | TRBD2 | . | CASSSHSGRSYNEQFF | TGTGCCAGCAGCTCCCATAGCGGGAGGTCCTACAATGAGCAGTTCTTC
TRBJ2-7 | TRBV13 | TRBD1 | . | CASSPGQRYSYEQYF | TGTGCCAGCAGCCCGGGACAGCGGTACTCCTACGAGCAGTACTTC
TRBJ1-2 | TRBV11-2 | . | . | CASSLVGGYYGYTF | TGTGCCAGCAGCTTAGTAGGGGGGTACTATGGCTACACCTTC
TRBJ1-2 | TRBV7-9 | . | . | CASSPSGTSGYGYTF | TGTGCCAGCAGCCCCTCGGGGACATCAGGCTATGGCTACACCTTC
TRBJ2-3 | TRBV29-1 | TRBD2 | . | CSVFSGSNTDTQYF | TGCAGCGTTTTTAGCGGGAGCAACACAGATACGCAGTATTTT
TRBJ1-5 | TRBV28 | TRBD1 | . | CASMGQGEYGPQHF | TGTGCCAGCATGGGACAGGGGGAATATGGGCCCCAGCATTTT
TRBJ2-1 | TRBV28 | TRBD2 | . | CASSGGLAGPWQFF | TGTGCCAGCAGTGGGGGACTAGCGGGGCCTTGGCAGTTCTTC
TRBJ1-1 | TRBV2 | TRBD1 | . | CASSVLGTGVAEAFF | TGTGCCAGCAGTGTATTAGGGACAGGGGTGGCTGAAGCTTTCTTT
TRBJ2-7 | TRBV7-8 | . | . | CASSPSDWVYEQYF | TGTGCCAGCAGCCCCTCTGATTGGGTTTACGAGCAGTACTTC
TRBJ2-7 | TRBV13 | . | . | CASSLSGNTYEQYF | TGTGCCAGCAGCTTGAGCGGAAACACCTACGAGCAGTACTTC
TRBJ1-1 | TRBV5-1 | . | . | CASSLRPENTEAFF | TGCGCCAGCAGCTTGCGACCCGAGAACACTGAAGCTTTCTTT
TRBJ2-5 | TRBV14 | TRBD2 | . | CASSRLAGDQETQYF | TGTGCCAGCAGCAGACTAGCGGGAGACCAAGAGACCCAGTACTTC
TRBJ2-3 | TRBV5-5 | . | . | CASSFPGGTDTQYF | TGTGCCAGCAGCTTCCCCGGGGGCACAGATACGCAGTATTTT
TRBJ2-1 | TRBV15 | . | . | CATSRDRTEFEFF | TGTGCCACCAGCAGAGATCGGACAGAGTTTGAGTTCTTC
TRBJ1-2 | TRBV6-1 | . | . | CASSASRVYGYTF | TGTGCCAGCAGTGCTTCCCGCGTCTATGGCTACACCTTC
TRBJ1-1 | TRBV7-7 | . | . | CASSLAENTEAFF | TGTGCCAGCAGCTTGGCAGAGAACACTGAAGCTTTCTTT
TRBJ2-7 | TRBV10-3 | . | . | CATLLTQGSYEQYF | TGTGCCACTCTTTTGACACAGGGCTCCTACGAGCAGTACTTC
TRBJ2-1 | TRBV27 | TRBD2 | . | CASGTSGPREGEQFF | TGTGCCAGCGGAACTAGCGGGCCCAGGGAGGGTGAGCAGTTCTTC
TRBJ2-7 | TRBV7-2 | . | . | CASSLAGTYGSYEQYF | TGTGCCAGCAGCTTAGCTGGGACATATGGTTCCTACGAGCAGTACTTC
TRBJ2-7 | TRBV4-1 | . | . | CASSHHPRNSYEQYF | TGCGCCAGCAGCCATCATCCTCGCAACTCCTACGAGCAGTACTTC
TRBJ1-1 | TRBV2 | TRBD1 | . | CASSPETGTRAFF | TGTGCCAGCAGTCCTGAGACAGGGACAAGAGCTTTCTTT
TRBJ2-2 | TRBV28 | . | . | CASSFVHGSATGELFF | TGTGCCAGCAGTTTCGTCCACGGGTCTGCAACCGGGGAGCTGTTTTTT
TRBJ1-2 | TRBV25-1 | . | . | CASPVIGYTF | TGTGCCAGCCCTGTTATTGGCTACACCTTC
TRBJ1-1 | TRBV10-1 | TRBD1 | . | CATSRTGGSFTEAFF | TGCGCCACCAGTCGGACAGGGGGCTCGTTCACTGAAGCTTTCTTT
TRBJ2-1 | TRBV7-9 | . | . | CASSSPGQIELSYNEQFF | TGTGCCAGCAGCTCTCCAGGGCAGATAGAGTTATCCTACAATGAGCAGTTCTTC